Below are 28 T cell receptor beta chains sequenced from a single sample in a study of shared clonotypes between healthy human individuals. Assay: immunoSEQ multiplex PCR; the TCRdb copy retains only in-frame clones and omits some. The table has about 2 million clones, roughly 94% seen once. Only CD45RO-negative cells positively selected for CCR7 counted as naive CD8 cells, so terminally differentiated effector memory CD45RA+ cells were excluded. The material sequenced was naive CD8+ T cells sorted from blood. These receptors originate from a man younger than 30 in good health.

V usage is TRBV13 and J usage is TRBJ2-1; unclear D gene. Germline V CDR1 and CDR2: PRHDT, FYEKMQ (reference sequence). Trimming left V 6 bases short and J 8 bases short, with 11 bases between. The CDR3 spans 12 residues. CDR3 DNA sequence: TGTGCCAGCAGACAGACCCTAGATGAGCAGTTCTTC. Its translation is CASRQTLDEQFF.

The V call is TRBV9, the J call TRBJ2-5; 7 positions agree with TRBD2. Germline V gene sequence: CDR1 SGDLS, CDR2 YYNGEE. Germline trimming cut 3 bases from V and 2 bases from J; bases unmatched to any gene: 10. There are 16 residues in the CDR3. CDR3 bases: TGTGCCAGCAGCGCGGGCCTGAGTAGCGGGCAAGAGACCCAGTACTTC. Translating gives CASSAGLSSGQETQYF.

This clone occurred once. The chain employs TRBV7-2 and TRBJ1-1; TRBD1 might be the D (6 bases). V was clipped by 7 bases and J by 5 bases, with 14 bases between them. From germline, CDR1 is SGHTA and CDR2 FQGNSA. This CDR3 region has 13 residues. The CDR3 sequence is CASKINDRTEAFF. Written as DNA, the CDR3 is TGTGCCAGCAAAATCAATGACAGGACTGAAGCTTTCTTT.

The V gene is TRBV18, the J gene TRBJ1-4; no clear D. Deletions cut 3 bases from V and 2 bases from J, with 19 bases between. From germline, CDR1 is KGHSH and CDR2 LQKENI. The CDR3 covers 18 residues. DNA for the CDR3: TGTGCCAGCTCACCTACGCGAGGAATCGAGACGACTAATGAAAAACTGTTTTTT. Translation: CASSPTRGIETTNEKLFF. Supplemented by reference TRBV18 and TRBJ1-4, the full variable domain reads NAGVMQNPRHLVRRRGQEARLRCSPMKGHSHVYWYRQLPEEGLKFMVYLQKENIIDESGMPKERFSAEFPKEGPSILRIQQVVRGDSAAYFCASSPTRGIETTNEKLFFGSGTQLSVL.

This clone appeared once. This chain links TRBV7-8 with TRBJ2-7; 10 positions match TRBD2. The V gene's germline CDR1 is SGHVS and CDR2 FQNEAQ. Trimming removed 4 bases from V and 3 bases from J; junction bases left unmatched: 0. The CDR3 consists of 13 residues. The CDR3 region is CASSWTSGYEQYF. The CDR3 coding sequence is TGTGCCAGCAGCTGGACTAGCGGCTACGAGCAGTACTTC.

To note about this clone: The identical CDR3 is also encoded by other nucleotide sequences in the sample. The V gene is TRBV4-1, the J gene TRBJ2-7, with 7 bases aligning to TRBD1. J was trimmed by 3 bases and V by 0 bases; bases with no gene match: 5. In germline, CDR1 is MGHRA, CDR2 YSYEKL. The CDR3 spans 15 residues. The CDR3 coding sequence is TGCGCCAGCAGCCAAGATAGGGCAGGGGGCTACGAGCAGTACTTC. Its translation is CASSQDRAGGYEQYF.

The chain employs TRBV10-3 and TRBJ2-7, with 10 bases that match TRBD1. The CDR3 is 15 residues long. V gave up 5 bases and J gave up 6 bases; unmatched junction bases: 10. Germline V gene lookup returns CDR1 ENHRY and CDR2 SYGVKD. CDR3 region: CAISLSGTGALEQYF. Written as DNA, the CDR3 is TGTGCCATCAGTCTATCCGGGACAGGGGCTCTCGAGCAGTACTTC.

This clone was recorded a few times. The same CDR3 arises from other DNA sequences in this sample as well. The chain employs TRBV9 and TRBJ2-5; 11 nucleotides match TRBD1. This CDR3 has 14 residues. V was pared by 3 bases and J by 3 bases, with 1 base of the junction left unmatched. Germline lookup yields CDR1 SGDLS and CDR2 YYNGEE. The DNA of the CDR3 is TGTGCCAGCAGCGAGGGACAGGGGGAAGAGACCCAGTACTTC. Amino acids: CASSEGQGEETQYF. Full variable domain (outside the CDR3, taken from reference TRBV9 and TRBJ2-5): DSGVTQTPKHLITATGQRVTLRCSPRSGDLSVYWYQQSLDQGLQFLIQYYNGEERAKGNILERFSAQQFPDLHSELNLSSLELGDSALYFCASSEGQGEETQYFGPGTRLLVL.

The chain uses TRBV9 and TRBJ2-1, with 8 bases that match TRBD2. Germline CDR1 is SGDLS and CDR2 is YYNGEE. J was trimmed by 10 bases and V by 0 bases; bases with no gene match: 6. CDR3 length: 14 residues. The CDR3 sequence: CASSVARASGEQFF. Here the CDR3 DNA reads TGTGCCAGCAGCGTAGCACGGGCTAGCGGGGAGCAGTTCTTC.

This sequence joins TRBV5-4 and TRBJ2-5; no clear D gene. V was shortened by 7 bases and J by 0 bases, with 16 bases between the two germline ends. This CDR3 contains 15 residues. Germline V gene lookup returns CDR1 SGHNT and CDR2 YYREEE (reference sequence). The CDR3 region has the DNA TGTGCCAGCTGCAATCTTGGGTCGTACCAAGAGACCCAGTACTTC. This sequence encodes CASCNLGSYQETQYF.

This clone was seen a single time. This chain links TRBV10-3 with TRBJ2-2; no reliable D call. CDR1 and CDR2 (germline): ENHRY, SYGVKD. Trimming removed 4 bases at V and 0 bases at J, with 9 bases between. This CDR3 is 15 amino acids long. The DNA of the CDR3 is TGTGCCATCAGTGGCCTCATTTCGAACACCGGGGAGCTGTTTTTT. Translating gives CAISGLISNTGELFF.

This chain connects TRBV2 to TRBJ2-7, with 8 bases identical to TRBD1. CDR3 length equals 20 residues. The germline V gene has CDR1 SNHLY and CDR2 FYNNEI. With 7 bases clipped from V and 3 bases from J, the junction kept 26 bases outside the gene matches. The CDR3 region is CASILSYPPIAEDRDYEQYF. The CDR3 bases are TGTGCCAGCATTTTGAGTTATCCGCCCATAGCCGAGGACAGGGACTACGAGCAGTACTTC.

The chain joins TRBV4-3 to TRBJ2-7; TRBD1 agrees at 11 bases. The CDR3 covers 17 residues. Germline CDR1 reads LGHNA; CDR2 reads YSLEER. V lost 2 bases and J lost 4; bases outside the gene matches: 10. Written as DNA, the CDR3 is TGCGCCAGCAGCCAAAGTCTAGGGACAGGGGGGATTTACGAGCAGTACTTC. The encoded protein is CASSQSLGTGGIYEQYF.

CDR3 DNA sequence: TGTGCCAGCAGTGGGGACCCAGTTGCCAAAAACATTCAGTACTTC. Protein: CASSGDPVAKNIQYF. The genes are TRBV25-1 and TRBJ2-4; D tentatively reads TRBD1 or TRBD2 (5 bases each). Between the trimmed V and J ends, which lost 4 bases and 1 base, there was a span of 11 bases. Germline V CDR1 and CDR2: MGHDK, SYGVNS. This CDR3 spans 15 amino acids.

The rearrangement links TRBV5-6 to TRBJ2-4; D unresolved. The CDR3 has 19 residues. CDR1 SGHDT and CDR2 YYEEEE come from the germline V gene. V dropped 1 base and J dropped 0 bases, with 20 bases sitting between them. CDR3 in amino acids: CASSLPGPARELAKNIQYF. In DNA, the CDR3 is TGTGCCAGCAGCTTGCCGGGCCCAGCCAGAGAACTAGCCAAAAACATTCAGTACTTC.

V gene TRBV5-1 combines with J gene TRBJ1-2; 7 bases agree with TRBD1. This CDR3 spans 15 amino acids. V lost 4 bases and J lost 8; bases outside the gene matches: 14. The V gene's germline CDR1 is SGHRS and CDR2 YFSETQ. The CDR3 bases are TGCGCCAGCAGCACCGGACAGGAAATGACTATGGGCTACACCTTC. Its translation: CASSTGQEMTMGYTF.

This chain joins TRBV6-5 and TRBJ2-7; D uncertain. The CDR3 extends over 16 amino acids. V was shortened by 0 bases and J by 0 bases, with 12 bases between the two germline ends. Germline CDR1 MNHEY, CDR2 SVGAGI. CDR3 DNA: TGTGCCAGCAGTTACTCGATAGAGTCAGCCTCCTACGAGCAGTACTTC. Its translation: CASSYSIESASYEQYF.

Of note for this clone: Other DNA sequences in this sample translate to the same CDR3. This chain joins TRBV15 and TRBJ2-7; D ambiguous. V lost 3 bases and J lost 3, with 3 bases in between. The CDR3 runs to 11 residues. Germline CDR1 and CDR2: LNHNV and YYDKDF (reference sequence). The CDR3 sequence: CATSRGYEQYF. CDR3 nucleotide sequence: TGTGCCACCAGCAGGGGCTACGAGCAGTACTTC.

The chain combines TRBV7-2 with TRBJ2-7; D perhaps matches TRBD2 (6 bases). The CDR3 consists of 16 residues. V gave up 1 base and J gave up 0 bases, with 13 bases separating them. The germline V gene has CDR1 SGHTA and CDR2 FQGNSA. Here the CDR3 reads CASSLGRDLSSYEQYF. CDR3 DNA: TGTGCCAGCAGCTTAGGCCGGGACTTAAGCTCCTACGAGCAGTACTTC.

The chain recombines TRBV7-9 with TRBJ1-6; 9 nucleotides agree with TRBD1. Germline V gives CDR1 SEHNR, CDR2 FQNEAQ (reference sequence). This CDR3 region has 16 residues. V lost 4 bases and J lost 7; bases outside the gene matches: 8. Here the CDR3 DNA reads TGTGCCAGCAGCTCACTACAGGGGGCAAGGAATTCACCCCTCCACTTT. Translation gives CASSSLQGARNSPLHF.

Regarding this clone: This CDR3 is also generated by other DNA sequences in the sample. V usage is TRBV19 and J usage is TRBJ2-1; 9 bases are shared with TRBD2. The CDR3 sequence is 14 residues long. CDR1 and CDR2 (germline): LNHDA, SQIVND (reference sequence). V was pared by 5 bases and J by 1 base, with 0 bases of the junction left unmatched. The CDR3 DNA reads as TGTGCCAGTAGTCTAGCGGGGTCCTACAATGAGCAGTTCTTC. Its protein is CASSLAGSYNEQFF.

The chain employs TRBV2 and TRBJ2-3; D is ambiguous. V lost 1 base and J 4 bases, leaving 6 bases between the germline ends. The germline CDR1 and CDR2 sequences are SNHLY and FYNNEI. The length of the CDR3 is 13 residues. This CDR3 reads CASSEGAADTQYF. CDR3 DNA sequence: TGTGCCAGCAGTGAAGGGGCGGCAGATACGCAGTATTTT.

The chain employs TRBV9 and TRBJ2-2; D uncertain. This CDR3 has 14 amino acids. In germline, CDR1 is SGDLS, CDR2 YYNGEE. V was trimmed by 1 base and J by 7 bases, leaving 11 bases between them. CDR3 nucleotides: TGTGCCAGCAGCGTATTCTCCGGCGACGGGGAGCTGTTTTTT. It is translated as CASSVFSGDGELFF.

CDR3 DNA: TGCGCCAGCAGGGGCCATGGACAGGGAAACACCGGGGAGCTGTTTTTT. Its protein product is CASRGHGQGNTGELFF. The rearrangement links TRBV4-1 to TRBJ2-2; TRBD1 aligns across 8 bases. Germline lookup yields CDR1 MGHRA and CDR2 YSYEKL. V shed 6 bases and J 2 bases; nucleotides not matched to a gene: 8. CDR3 size: 16 residues.

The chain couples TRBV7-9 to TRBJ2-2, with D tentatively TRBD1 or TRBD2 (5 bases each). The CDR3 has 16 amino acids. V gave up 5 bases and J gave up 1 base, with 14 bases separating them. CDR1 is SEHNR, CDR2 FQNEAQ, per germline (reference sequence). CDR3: CASSPSPGQNTGELFF. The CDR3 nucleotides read TGTGCCAGCAGCCCTAGCCCCGGACAGAACACCGGGGAGCTGTTTTTT. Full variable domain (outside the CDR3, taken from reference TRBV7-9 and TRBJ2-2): DTGVSQNPRHKITKRGQNVTFRCDPISEHNRLYWYRQTLGQGPEFLTYFQNEAQLEKSRLLSDRFSAERPKGSFSTLEIQRTEQGDSAMYLCASSPSPGQNTGELFFGEGSRLTVL.

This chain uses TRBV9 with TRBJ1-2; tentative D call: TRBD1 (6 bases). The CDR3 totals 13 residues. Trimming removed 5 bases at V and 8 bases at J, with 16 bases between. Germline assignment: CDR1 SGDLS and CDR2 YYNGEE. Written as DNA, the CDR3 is TGTGCCAGCAGTCCCTCAGGGGCCGGAGGCTACACCTTC. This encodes CASSPSGAGGYTF. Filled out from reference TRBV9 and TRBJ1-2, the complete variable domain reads DSGVTQTPKHLITATGQRVTLRCSPRSGDLSVYWYQQSLDQGLQFLIQYYNGEERAKGNILERFSAQQFPDLHSELNLSSLELGDSALYFCASSPSGAGGYTFGSGTRLTVV.

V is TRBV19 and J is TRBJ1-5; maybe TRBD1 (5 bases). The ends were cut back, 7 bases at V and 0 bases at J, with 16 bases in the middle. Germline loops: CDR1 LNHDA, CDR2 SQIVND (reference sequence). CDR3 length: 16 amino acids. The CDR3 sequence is CASTMGWGDSNQPQHF. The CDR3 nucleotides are TGTGCCAGTACTATGGGGTGGGGGGATAGCAATCAGCCCCAGCATTTT.

The CDR3 region is CASSLNTGGDTF. The CDR3, as DNA: TGCGCCAGCAGCCTAAACACAGGGGGCGACACCTTC. The chain joins TRBV5-1 to TRBJ1-2, with 9 bases fitting TRBD1. The CDR3 consists of 12 residues. Germline V lookup: CDR1 SGHRS, CDR2 YFSETQ. Trimming took 4 bases from V and 12 from J; bases not matched to a gene: 7.